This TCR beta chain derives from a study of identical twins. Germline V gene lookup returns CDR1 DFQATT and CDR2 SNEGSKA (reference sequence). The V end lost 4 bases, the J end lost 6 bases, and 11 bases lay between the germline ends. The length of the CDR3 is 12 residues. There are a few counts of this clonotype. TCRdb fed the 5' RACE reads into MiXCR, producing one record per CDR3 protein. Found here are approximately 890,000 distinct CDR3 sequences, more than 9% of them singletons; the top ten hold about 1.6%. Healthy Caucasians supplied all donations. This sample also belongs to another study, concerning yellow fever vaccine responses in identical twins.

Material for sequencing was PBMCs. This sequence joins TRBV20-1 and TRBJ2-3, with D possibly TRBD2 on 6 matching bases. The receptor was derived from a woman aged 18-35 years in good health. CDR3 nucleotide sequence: TGCAGTGCTAACCGGGCGGGGGATACGCAGTATTTT. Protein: CSANRAGDTQYF.